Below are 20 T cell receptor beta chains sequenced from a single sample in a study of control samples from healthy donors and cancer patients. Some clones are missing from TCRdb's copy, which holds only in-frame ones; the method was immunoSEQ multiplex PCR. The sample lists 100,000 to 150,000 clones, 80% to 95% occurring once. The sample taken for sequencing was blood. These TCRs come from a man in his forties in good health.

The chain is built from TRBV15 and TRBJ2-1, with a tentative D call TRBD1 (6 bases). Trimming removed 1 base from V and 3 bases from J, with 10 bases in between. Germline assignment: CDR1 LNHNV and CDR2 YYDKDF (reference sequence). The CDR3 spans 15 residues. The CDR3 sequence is CATSRGGPVYNEQFF. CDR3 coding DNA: TGTGCCACCAGCAGAGGGGGGCCGGTCTACAATGAGCAGTTCTTC.

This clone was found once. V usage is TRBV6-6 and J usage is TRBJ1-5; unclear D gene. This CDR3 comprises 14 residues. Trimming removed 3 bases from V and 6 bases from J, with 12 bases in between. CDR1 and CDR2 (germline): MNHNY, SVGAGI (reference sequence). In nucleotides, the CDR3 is TGTGCCAGCAGTTATGGGGAAGGTTTTCAGCCCCAGCATTTT. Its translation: CASSYGEGFQPQHF.

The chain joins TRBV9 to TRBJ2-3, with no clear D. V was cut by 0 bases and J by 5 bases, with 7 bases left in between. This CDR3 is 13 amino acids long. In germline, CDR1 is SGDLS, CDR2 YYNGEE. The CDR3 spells CASSVASRDTQYF. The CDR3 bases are TGTGCCAGCAGCGTAGCCTCCAGAGATACGCAGTATTTT.

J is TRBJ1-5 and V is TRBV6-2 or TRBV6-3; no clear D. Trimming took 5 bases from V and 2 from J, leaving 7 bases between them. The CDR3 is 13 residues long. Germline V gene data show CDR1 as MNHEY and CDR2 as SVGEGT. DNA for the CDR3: TGTGCCAGCAGTCGGGAGGGCAATCAGCCCCAGCATTTT. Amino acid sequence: CASSREGNQPQHF.

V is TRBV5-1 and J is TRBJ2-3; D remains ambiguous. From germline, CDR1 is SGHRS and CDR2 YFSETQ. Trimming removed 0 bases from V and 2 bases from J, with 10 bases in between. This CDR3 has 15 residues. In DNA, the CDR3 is TGCGCCAGCAGCTTGGTAGGACGGCACACAGATACGCAGTATTTT. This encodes CASSLVGRHTDTQYF.

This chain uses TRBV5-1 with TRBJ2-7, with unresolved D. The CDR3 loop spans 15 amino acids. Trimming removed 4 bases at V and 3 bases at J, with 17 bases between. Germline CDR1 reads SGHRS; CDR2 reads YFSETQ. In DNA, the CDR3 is TGCGCCAGCAGCCGCGCTCTGGGGTTAAACTACGAGCAGTACTTC. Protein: CASSRALGLNYEQYF. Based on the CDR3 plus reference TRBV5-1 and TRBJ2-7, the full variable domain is KAGVTQTPRYLIKTRGQQVTLSCSPISGHRSVSWYQQTPGQGLQFLFEYFSETQRNKGNFPGRFSGRQFSNSRSEMNVSTLELGDSALYLCASSRALGLNYEQYFGPGTRLTVT.

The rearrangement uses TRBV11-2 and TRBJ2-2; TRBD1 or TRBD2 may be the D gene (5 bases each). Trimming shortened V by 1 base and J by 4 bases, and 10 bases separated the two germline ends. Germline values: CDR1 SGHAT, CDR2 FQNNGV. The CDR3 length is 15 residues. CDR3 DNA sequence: TGTGCCAGCAGCTTAGGTGGGACGGGCACCGGGGAGCTGTTTTTT. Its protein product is CASSLGGTGTGELFF.

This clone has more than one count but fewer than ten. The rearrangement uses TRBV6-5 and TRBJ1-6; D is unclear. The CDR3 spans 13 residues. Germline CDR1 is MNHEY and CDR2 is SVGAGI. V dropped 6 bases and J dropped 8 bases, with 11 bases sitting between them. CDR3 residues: CASSPVTDSPLHF. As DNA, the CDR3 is TGTGCCAGCAGCCCCGTCACCGATTCACCCCTCCACTTT.

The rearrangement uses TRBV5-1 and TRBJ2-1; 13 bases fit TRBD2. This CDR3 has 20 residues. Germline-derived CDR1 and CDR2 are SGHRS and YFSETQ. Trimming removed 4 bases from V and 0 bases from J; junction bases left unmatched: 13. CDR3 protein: CASSLPGTSGASSSYNEQFF. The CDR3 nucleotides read TGCGCCAGCAGCCTCCCCGGGACTAGCGGGGCCTCGAGCTCCTACAATGAGCAGTTCTTC.

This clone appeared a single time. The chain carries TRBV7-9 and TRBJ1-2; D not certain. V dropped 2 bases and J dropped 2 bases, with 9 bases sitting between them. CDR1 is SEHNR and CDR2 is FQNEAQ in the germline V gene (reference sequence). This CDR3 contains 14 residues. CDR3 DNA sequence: TGTGCCAGCAGCTTAAACAGAGAGAACTATGGCTACACCTTC. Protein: CASSLNRENYGYTF.

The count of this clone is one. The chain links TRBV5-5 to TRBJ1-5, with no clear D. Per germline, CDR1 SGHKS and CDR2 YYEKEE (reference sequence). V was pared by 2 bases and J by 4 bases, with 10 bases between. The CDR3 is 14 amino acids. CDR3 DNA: TGTGCCAGCAGCTTCGGGAATCAGAATCAGCCCCAGCATTTT. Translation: CASSFGNQNQPQHF.

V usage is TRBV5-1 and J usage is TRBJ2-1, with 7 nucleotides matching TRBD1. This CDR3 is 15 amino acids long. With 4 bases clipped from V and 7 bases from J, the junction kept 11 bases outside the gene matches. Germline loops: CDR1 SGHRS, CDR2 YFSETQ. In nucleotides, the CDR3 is TGCGCCAGCAGCCCTCCAAGGGGGCCGGGTAATGAGCAGTTCTTC. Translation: CASSPPRGPGNEQFF.

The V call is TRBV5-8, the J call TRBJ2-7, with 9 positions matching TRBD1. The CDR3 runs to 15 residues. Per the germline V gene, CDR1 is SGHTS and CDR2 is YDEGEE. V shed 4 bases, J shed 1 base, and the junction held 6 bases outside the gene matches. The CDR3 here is CASSQYGTGSYEQYF. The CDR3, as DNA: TGTGCCAGCAGCCAGTACGGGACAGGGTCCTACGAGCAGTACTTC.

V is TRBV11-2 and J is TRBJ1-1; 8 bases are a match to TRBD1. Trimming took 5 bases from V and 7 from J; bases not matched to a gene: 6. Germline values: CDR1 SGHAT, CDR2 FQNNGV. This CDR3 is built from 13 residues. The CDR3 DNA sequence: TGTGCCAGCAGCCTAGGACAGGGAGTTGAAGCTTTCTTT. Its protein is CASSLGQGVEAFF.

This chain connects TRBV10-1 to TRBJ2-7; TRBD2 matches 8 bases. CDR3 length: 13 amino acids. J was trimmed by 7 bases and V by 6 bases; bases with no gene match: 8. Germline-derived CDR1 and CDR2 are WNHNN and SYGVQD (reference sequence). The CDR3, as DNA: TGCGCCAGCAGAGGTAGCGGGGTAGGTGAGCAGTACTTC. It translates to CASRGSGVGEQYF.

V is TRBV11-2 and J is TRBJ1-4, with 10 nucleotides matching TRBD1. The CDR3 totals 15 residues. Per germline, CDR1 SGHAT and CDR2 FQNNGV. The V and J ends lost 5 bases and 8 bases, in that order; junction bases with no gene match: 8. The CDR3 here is CASSPETGGREKLFF. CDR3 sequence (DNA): TGTGCCAGCAGCCCCGAGACAGGGGGCAGGGAAAAACTGTTTTTT.

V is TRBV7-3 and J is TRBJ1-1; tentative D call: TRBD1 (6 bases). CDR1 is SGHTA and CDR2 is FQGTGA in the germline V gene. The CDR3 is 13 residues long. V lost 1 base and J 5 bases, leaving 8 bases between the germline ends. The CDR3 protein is CASSLNRVTEAFF. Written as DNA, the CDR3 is TGTGCCAGCAGCTTAAACAGGGTGACTGAAGCTTTCTTT.

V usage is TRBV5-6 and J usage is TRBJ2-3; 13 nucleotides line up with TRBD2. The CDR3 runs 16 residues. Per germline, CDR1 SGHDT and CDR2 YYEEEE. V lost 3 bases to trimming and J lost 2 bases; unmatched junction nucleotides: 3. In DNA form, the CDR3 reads TGTGCCAGCAGCTGGACTAGCGGGGGCTCCACAGATACGCAGTATTTT. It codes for CASSWTSGGSTDTQYF.

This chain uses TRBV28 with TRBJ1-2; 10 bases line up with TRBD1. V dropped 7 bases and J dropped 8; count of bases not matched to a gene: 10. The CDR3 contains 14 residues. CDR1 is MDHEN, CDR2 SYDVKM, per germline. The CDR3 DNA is TGTGCCAGCACGACAGGGGGCGCGATTAAGGGCTACACCTTC. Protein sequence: CASTTGGAIKGYTF.

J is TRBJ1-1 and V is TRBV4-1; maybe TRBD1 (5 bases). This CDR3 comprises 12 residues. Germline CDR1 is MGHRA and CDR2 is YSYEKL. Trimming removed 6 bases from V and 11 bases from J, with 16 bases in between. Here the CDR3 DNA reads TGCGCCAGCAGAGATGACAGACCCCGCGCTTTCTTT. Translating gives CASRDDRPRAFF.